This TCR beta chain was found in a study of blood T cell repertoires in COVID-19 (dated by TCRdb to the early 2020s). About the full investigation: Collaborator samples came from the United States, Italy and Spain and covered acute and convalescent phases of COVID-19. The prospective study material was composed of cDNA or gDNA derived from T cells, B-cell-depleted T cells, or PBMCs. Subjects who had been exposed to COVID-19, were actively infected with it, or had recovered from it provided the deeply sampled blood TCRbeta repertoires that made up the dataset. The repertoires were released in a freely available public database intended as a resource for research on the immune response to SARS-CoV-2. The samples were drawn from the first 160 participants of the ongoing ImmuneRACE study and from some 1,300 subjects provided by 6 global collaborators. The sample metadata nearly always contained a de-identified subject ID, COVID-19 status, age in years and sex. Where available, HLA class I and class II types were taken from metadata supplied by the sample provider and were not determined by assay-based typing. The study at large found these results: How much clinical and demographic metadata was included differed by source and by participant, and the metadata was provided uncurated.

This clone was recorded a few times. Its binding antigen is unknown. Base qualities are not at hand, and no much larger clone is one base apart. The immunoSEQ Assay, a bias-controlled multiplex PCR, was used to amplify TCRbeta CDR3 regions from genomic DNA. The authors' pipeline ran thus. Within the assay, amplification of reference gene primers was used to estimate how many nucleated cells each sample contained. To quantify the absolute abundance of each unique TCRbeta CDR3 rearrangement, sequence reads were collapsed and filtered. For each sample, productive Simpson clonality was calculated as the square root of Simpson's diversity index across productive rearrangements. Entries here come from immuneACCESS through TCRdb and include only in-frame sequences with V and J called. Some clones fail to appear in such tables; in the studies checked, an unresolved V gene covers under half of the shortfall, and the cause of the remainder is unknown. V and J calls and clone size follow that table, whereas D and trimming were derived from the DNA. For this sample the table gives 150,000 or so clones, of which approximately 78% were detected only once. Around 15% of the sample belongs to the ten largest clones.

The collaborating institutions used their own protocols to collect whole blood in K2EDTA tubes. For TCRbeta analysis, collaborator samples were shipped as frozen whole blood, as isolated PBMCs, or as DNA extracted from either sample type. V gives up 5 bases and J gives up 0 bases, and the segment between their germline ends measures 20 bases. Reading the germline V gene gives CDR1 SGHVS and CDR2 FQNEAQ. Counted from cysteine to phenylalanine, this CDR3 has 17 amino acids. Of the read, only the CDR3 DNA is kept; its 51 bases are in frame from base 1. Sequencing was done on a sample of peripheral blood. The TCR was taken from a human donor with acute or convalescent COVID-19. The donor label of this sample is uncertain. Rearrangement joined TRBV7-8 to TRBJ2-7; there is no confident call for the D gene. The CDR3 sequence is CASSPKKVVPGSYEQYF. In nucleotides, the sequence is TGTGCCAGCAGCCCCAAGAAGGTCGTGCCAGGCTCCTACGAGCAGTACTTC.